Below are 8 T cell receptor beta chains sequenced from a single sample in a study of early T cells in non-severe SARS-CoV-2 infection. TCRdb reprocessed the 5' RACE reads with MiXCR, giving one entry per CDR3 protein. The table records more than 55,000 distinct CDR3 sequences, about 12% of them present only once. Sequences were obtained from whole blood. Source of these receptors: an adult who was a healthcare worker with PCR-confirmed SARS-CoV-2 infection or an uninfected control (not recorded which).

The sample holds many counts of this clonotype. The chain links TRBV18 to TRBJ2-1; D call uncertain. V was cut by 2 bases and J by 8 bases, with 10 bases left in between. Germline values: CDR1 KGHSH, CDR2 LQKENI. The CDR3 runs 13 residues. The CDR3 loop is CASSPSGSYEQFF. CDR3 DNA: TGTGCCAGCTCACCAAGTGGTAGCTATGAGCAGTTCTTC.

The J gene is TRBJ1-1, the V gene TRBV29-1, with TRBD1 matching 8 bases. CDR1 and CDR2 from the germline V gene are SQVTM and ANQGSEA. V was clipped by 7 bases and J by 0 bases; unmatched bases: 7. The CDR3 contains 14 residues. For the CDR3, the DNA is TGCAGCGCTCCCGGACAGGGATTGAACACTGAAGCTTTCTTT. Protein sequence: CSAPGQGLNTEAFF.

This clonotype was seen only a few times. The chain recombines TRBV30 with TRBJ1-2; D ambiguous. V lost 1 base to trimming and J lost 2 bases, with 5 bases between them. This CDR3 region has 12 residues. The germline gives CDR1 GTSNPN, CDR2 SVGIG (reference sequence). The CDR3 DNA sequence: TGTGCCTGGAGTGCCGGCAACTATGGCTACACCTTC. Translation gives CAWSAGNYGYTF. The full variable domain, in which reference TRBV30 and TRBJ1-2 provide the parts outside the CDR3, is SQTIHQWPATLVQPVGSPLSLECTVEGTSNPNLYWYRQAAGRGLQLLFYSVGIGQISSEVPQNLSASRPQDRQFILSSKKLLLSDSGFYLCAWSAGNYGYTFGSGTRLTVV.

This chain uses TRBV6-5 with TRBJ1-2; 10 bases fit TRBD1. After removal of 5 bases from V and 2 bases from J, the junction contained 11 bases not matched to a gene. Germline-derived CDR1 and CDR2 are MNHEY and SVGAGI. This CDR3 contains 17 residues. The CDR3 here is CASSPGTGDVINYGYTF. The CDR3 DNA follows: TGTGCCAGCAGTCCAGGGACAGGGGACGTGATAAACTATGGCTACACCTTC.

This clonotype was observed a handful of times. The rearrangement uses TRBV18 and TRBJ1-6; D not certain. With 2 bases removed from V and 14 bases from J, the gap between germline ends came to 10 bases. CDR1 and CDR2 (germline): KGHSH, LQKENI. The CDR3 contains 12 residues. The DNA for the CDR3 is TGTGCCAGCTCACCAGAGGGAAAATCCCTCCACTTT. Translating gives CASSPEGKSLHF.

This clonotype has a count of ten or more. V usage is TRBV10-2 and J usage is TRBJ2-5, with TRBD2 as a possible D gene (6 bases). The CDR3 has 14 residues. The V end lost 7 bases, the J end lost 9 bases, and 21 bases lay between the germline ends. In germline, CDR1 is WSHSY, CDR2 SAAADI. The CDR3 sequence: CASTPSGLGQAQYF. As DNA, the CDR3 is TGCGCCAGCACCCCCTCGGGACTGGGGCAGGCCCAGTACTTC.

This clonotype came up a few times. The V gene is TRBV18, the J gene TRBJ2-7, with 9 bases that match TRBD1. The CDR3 runs 13 residues. J gave up 5 bases and V 5 bases, and 4 bases lay outside the gene matches. CDR1 and CDR2 from the germline V gene are KGHSH and LQKENI. The CDR3 DNA reads as TGTGCCAGCTCAAGGACAGGGGCTAACGAGCAGTACTTC. It translates to CASSRTGANEQYF.

This clonotype was counted ten times or more. This sequence joins TRBV6-2 or TRBV6-3 and TRBJ1-5; D possibly corresponds to TRBD1 (5 bases). CDR3 length equals 13 residues. CDR1 and CDR2 (germline): MNHEY, SVGEGT. With 9 bases removed from V and 4 bases from J, the gap between germline ends came to 13 bases. The CDR3 region has the DNA TGTGCCAGGAACAGGAAACAGAATCAGCCCCAGCATTTT. As protein: CARNRKQNQPQHF.